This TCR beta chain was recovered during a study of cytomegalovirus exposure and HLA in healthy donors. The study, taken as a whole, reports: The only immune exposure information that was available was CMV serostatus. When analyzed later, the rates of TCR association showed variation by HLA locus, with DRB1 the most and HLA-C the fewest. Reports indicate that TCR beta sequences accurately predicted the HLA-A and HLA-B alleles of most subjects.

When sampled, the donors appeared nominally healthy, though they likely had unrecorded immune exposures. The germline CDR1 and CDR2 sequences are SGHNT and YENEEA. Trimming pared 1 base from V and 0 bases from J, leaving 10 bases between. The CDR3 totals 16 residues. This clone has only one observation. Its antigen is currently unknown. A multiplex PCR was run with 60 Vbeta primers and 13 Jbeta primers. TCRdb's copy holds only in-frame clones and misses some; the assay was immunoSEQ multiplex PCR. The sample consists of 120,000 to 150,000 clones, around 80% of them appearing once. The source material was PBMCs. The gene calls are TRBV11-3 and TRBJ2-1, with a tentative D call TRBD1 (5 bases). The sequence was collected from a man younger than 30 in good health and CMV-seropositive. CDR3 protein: CASSLAPGNSYNEQFF. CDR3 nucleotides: TGTGCCAGCAGCTTAGCCCCAGGGAACTCCTACAATGAGCAGTTCTTC.